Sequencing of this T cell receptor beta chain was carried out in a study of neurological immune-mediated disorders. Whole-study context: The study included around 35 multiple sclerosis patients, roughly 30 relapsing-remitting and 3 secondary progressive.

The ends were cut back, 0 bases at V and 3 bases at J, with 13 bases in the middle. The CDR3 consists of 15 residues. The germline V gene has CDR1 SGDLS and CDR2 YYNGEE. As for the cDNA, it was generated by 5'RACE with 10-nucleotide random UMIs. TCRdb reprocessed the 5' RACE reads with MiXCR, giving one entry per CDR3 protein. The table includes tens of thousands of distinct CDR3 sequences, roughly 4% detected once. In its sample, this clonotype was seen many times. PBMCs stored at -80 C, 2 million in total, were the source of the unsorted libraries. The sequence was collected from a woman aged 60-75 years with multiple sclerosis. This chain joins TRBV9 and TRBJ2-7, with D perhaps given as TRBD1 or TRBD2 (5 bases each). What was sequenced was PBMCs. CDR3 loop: CASSVAPSGHYEQYF. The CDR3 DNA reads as TGTGCCAGCAGCGTAGCCCCGTCGGGGCACTACGAGCAGTACTTC.